These T cell receptor beta chains were read from a single sample in a study of patients and donors after allogeneic stem cell transplantation. TCRdb used MiXCR to reprocess the RT-PCR reads, holding one entry per CDR3 protein. The sample has roughly 960,000 distinct CDR3 sequences, approximately 19% seen once. Sequencing was performed on blood, either unsorted or a sorted T cell fraction (not recorded which). The receptor source for this set is a human donor who was either an allogeneic HSCT recipient or a stem cell or donor lymphocyte infusion donor (not recorded which). It is not recorded whose cells these are; they may come from a transplant donor. CDR3s leave out the opening cysteine and the closing phenylalanine or tryptophan. D genes are given only for firm matches. The size field is filled for only some rows; it gives once, few, many or a size class.

abundance: few
d_gene: .
j_gene: TRBJ2-5
v_gene: TRBV5-1
CDR3aa: ASSLAETQETQY

abundance: few
d_gene: .
j_gene: TRBJ2-5
v_gene: TRBV10-3
CDR3aa: AISELYSQETQY

abundance: .
d_gene: .
j_gene: TRBJ1-1
v_gene: TRBV11-1
CDR3aa: ASSFLPQPNTEAF

abundance: .
d_gene: .
j_gene: TRBJ2-2
v_gene: TRBV14
CDR3aa: ASSPPMGRYTGELF

abundance: many
d_gene: TRBD2
j_gene: TRBJ2-1
v_gene: TRBV27
CDR3aa: ASSLRGTSGYNEQF

abundance: .
d_gene: TRBD2
j_gene: TRBJ2-5
v_gene: TRBV28
CDR3aa: ASSLGLAGGPRETQY

abundance: many
d_gene: .
j_gene: TRBJ2-7
v_gene: TRBV10-3
CDR3aa: AISESAEQY

abundance: .
d_gene: .
j_gene: TRBJ2-7
v_gene: TRBV12-3/TRBV12-4
CDR3aa: ASSLKAPLSYEQY

abundance: .
d_gene: TRBD1
j_gene: TRBJ2-3
v_gene: TRBV12-3/TRBV12-4
CDR3aa: ASSNRDRGPDTQY

abundance: few
d_gene: .
j_gene: TRBJ2-7
v_gene: TRBV7-9
CDR3aa: ASSNFDEQY

abundance: .
d_gene: TRBD2
j_gene: TRBJ2-2
v_gene: TRBV29-1
CDR3aa: SAYFGTTPTGELF

abundance: few
d_gene: .
j_gene: TRBJ2-7
v_gene: TRBV20-1
CDR3aa: SARIGNEQY

abundance: many
d_gene: TRBD2
j_gene: TRBJ2-3
v_gene: TRBV27
CDR3aa: ASSSREGTDTQY

abundance: .
d_gene: .
j_gene: TRBJ2-7
v_gene: TRBV27
CDR3aa: ASSLSDGGYEQY

abundance: many
d_gene: .
j_gene: TRBJ2-7
v_gene: TRBV18
CDR3aa: ASSPGTLYEQY

abundance: .
d_gene: .
j_gene: TRBJ2-1
v_gene: TRBV5-1
CDR3aa: ASSPGGSPEKEQF

abundance: few
d_gene: TRBD2
j_gene: TRBJ2-5
v_gene: TRBV5-5
CDR3aa: ASTLGGRETQY

abundance: few
d_gene: .
j_gene: TRBJ2-4
v_gene: TRBV6-2/TRBV6-3
CDR3aa: ASSYVYWRGQNIQY

abundance: .
d_gene: TRBD1
j_gene: TRBJ2-1
v_gene: TRBV5-1
CDR3aa: ASRPVGTGRVDEQF

abundance: few
d_gene: .
j_gene: TRBJ1-6
v_gene: TRBV12-3/TRBV12-4
CDR3aa: ASSLAQRGINSPLH

abundance: once
d_gene: TRBD2
j_gene: TRBJ2-3
v_gene: TRBV9
CDR3aa: ASSELAANTDTQY

abundance: .
d_gene: .
j_gene: TRBJ2-7
v_gene: TRBV20-1
CDR3aa: SASDRWFDEQY

abundance: .
d_gene: TRBD1
j_gene: TRBJ1-4
v_gene: TRBV20-1
CDR3aa: SPTGDHEKLF

abundance: .
d_gene: .
j_gene: TRBJ1-1
v_gene: TRBV5-1
CDR3aa: ASSPKAPLLMNTEAF

abundance: .
d_gene: .
j_gene: TRBJ2-3
v_gene: TRBV30
CDR3aa: ASRKGPSGTQY

abundance: many
d_gene: TRBD2
j_gene: TRBJ2-3
v_gene: TRBV29-1
CDR3aa: SVEPAGGADTQY

abundance: .
d_gene: .
j_gene: TRBJ2-7
v_gene: TRBV7-9
CDR3aa: ASSLYGVLRPSYEQY

abundance: once
d_gene: .
j_gene: TRBJ2-3
v_gene: TRBV7-9
CDR3aa: ASSSIGSGAADTQY

abundance: few
d_gene: TRBD2
j_gene: TRBJ2-7
v_gene: TRBV4-1
CDR3aa: ASSYLSGGQAYEQY

abundance: .
d_gene: .
j_gene: TRBJ2-3
v_gene: TRBV11-2
CDR3aa: ASSLVTGGHADTQY

abundance: many
d_gene: .
j_gene: TRBJ2-2
v_gene: TRBV10-3
CDR3aa: AIDRTLGQTGELF

abundance: .
d_gene: .
j_gene: TRBJ1-1
v_gene: TRBV5-1
CDR3aa: ASSRARGESMNTEAF

abundance: few
d_gene: .
j_gene: TRBJ2-1
v_gene: TRBV7-3
CDR3aa: ASTPHPPQLKSNNEQF

abundance: .
d_gene: .
j_gene: TRBJ1-2
v_gene: TRBV7-6
CDR3aa: AIMDAAYGYT

abundance: few
d_gene: TRBD1
j_gene: TRBJ1-6
v_gene: TRBV7-2
CDR3aa: ASGPGQRNSPLH

abundance: .
d_gene: TRBD2
j_gene: TRBJ2-7
v_gene: TRBV20-1
CDR3aa: SARDLGGGNEQY

abundance: .
d_gene: TRBD1
j_gene: TRBJ1-1
v_gene: TRBV20-1
CDR3aa: SANRGSNRNTEAF

abundance: few
d_gene: .
j_gene: TRBJ2-2
v_gene: TRBV2
CDR3aa: ASSEGGVNGELF

abundance: .
d_gene: TRBD1
j_gene: TRBJ2-1
v_gene: TRBV5-1
CDR3aa: ASSSEQGADNEQF

abundance: .
d_gene: .
j_gene: TRBJ2-5
v_gene: TRBV5-5
CDR3aa: ASSPGLGQQKTQY

abundance: many
d_gene: .
j_gene: TRBJ2-7
v_gene: TRBV20-1
CDR3aa: SAIRPQSYEQY

abundance: few
d_gene: TRBD2
j_gene: TRBJ2-7
v_gene: TRBV12-3/TRBV12-4
CDR3aa: ASSYEGLAVYEQY

abundance: .
d_gene: .
j_gene: TRBJ2-2
v_gene: TRBV4-3
CDR3aa: ASSQEGGDGVAGELF

abundance: .
d_gene: .
j_gene: TRBJ1-2
v_gene: TRBV7-6
CDR3aa: ASSPGGGFNDGYT

abundance: few
d_gene: .
j_gene: TRBJ1-1
v_gene: TRBV6-5
CDR3aa: ATGHTEAF

abundance: few
d_gene: .
j_gene: TRBJ2-7
v_gene: TRBV7-9
CDR3aa: ASSLVIGDYPYEQY

abundance: many
d_gene: .
j_gene: TRBJ2-7
v_gene: TRBV25-1
CDR3aa: ASSGQTTYEQY

abundance: few
d_gene: .
j_gene: TRBJ1-1
v_gene: TRBV29-1
CDR3aa: STLQGGNTEAF

abundance: .
d_gene: .
j_gene: TRBJ2-7
v_gene: TRBV20-1
CDR3aa: SVSVGPSYEQY

abundance: .
d_gene: .
j_gene: TRBJ1-1
v_gene: TRBV9
CDR3aa: ASSVGAGALLNTEAF

abundance: few
d_gene: TRBD1
j_gene: TRBJ1-5
v_gene: TRBV6-1
CDR3aa: ASSGQHRGDQPQH

abundance: .
d_gene: .
j_gene: TRBJ2-1
v_gene: TRBV29-1
CDR3aa: SVPTENEQF

abundance: .
d_gene: .
j_gene: TRBJ2-5
v_gene: TRBV2
CDR3aa: ASSEREDQETQY

abundance: many
d_gene: .
j_gene: TRBJ2-3
v_gene: TRBV24-1
CDR3aa: ATSDLGTSTDTQY